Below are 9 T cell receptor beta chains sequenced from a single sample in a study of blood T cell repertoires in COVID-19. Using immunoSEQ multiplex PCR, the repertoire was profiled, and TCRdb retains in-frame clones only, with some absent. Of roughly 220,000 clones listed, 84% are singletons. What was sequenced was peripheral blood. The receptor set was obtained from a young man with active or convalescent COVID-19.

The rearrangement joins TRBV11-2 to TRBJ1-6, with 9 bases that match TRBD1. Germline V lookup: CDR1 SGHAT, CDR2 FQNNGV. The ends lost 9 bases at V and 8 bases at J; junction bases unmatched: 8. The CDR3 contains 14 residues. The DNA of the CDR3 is TGTGCCAGTCATCCGGGACAGGGAGATTCACCCCTCCACTTT. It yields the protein CASHPGQGDSPLHF.

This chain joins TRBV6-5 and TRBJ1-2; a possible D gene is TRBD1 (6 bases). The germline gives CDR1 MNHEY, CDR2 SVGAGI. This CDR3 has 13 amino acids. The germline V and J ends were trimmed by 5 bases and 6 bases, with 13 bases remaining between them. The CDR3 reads CASSLRAGDGYTF. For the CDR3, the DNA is TGTGCCAGCAGTCTTCGTGCAGGGGATGGCTACACCTTC.

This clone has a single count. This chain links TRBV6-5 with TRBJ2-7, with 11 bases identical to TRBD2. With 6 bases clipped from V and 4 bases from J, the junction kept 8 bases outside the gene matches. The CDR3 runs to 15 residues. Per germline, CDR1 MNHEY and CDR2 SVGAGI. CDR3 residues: CASRRLAGGGYEQYF. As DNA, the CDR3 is TGTGCCAGCAGACGGCTAGCGGGGGGTGGGTACGAGCAGTACTTC.

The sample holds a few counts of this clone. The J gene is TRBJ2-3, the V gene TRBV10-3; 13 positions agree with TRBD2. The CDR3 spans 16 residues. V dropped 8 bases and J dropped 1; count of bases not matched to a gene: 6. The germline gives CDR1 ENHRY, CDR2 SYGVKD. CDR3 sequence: CAIAGTSGTGTDTQYF. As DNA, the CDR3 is TGTGCCATCGCCGGGACTAGCGGGACGGGCACAGATACGCAGTATTTT.

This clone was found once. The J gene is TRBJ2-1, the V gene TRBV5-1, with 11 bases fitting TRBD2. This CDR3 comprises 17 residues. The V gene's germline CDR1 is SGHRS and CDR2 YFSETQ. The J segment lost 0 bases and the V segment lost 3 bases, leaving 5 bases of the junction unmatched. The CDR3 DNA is TGCGCCAGCAGCTCTACTAGCGGGGGTTCCTCCTACAATGAGCAGTTCTTC. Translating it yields CASSSTSGGSSYNEQFF.

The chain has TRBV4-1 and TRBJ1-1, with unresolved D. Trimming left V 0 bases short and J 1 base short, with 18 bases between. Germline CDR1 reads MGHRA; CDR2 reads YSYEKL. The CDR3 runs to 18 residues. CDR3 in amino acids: CASSQDPGFEFGNTEAFF. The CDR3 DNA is TGCGCCAGCAGCCAAGATCCGGGTTTCGAGTTTGGGAACACTGAAGCTTTCTTT.

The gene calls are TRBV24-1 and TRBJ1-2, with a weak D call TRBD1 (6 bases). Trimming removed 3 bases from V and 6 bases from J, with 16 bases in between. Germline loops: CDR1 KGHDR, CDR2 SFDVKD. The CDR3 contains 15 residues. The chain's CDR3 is CATSDPNTGSDGYTF. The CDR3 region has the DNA TGTGCCACCAGTGATCCGAATACAGGGAGCGATGGCTACACCTTC.

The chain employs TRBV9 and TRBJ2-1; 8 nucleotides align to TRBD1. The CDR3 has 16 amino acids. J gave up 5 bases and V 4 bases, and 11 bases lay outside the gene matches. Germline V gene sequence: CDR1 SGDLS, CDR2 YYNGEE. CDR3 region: CASSSEFGTGDNEQFF. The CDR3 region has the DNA TGTGCCAGCAGCTCCGAATTTGGGACAGGAGACAATGAGCAGTTCTTC.

The CDR3 is CASSDPVPEGNQPQHF. CDR3 DNA: TGCGCCAGCAGTGACCCAGTGCCCGAGGGCAATCAGCCCCAGCATTTT. The V gene is TRBV10-2, the J gene TRBJ1-5; D gene ambiguous. Germline V lookup: CDR1 WSHSY, CDR2 SAAADI. The CDR3 runs to 16 residues. V shed 3 bases and J shed 2 bases, with 14 bases lying between them.